This T cell receptor (beta chain) was recorded in a study of cytomegalovirus exposure and HLA in healthy donors. The sample holds a few counts of this clone. It was with 60 Vbeta and 13 Jbeta primers that the PCR ran. Assay: immunoSEQ multiplex PCR; the TCRdb copy retains only in-frame clones and omits some. The sample holds roughly 100,000 clones, 79% seen once. Germline V gene data show CDR1 as SNHLY and CDR2 as FYNNEI. The CDR3 spans 15 residues. After removal of 2 bases from V and 1 base from J, the junction contained 4 bases not matched to a gene. The specimen sequenced was PBMCs. The V call is TRBV2, the J call TRBJ1-2; the match to TRBD1 covers 7 bases. The sequence was collected from a woman aged 40 to 50 in good health and CMV-seronegative. The CDR3 DNA reads TGTGCCAGCAGTGAAAGGGGGCGAGGTAACTATGGCTACACCTTC. Translating it yields CASSERGRGNYGYTF.